These 14 T cell receptor beta chains originate from one sample sequenced in a study of blood T cell repertoires in COVID-19. Some clones are missing from TCRdb's copy, which holds only in-frame ones; the method was immunoSEQ multiplex PCR. There are about 42,000 clones in the sample; more than 75% occur only once, and approximately 13% lies in the top ten. What was sequenced was peripheral blood. The origin of the receptors is a woman between 65 and 79 years old in a cohort sampled during active COVID-19.

The J gene is TRBJ2-1, the V gene TRBV9; TRBD2 agrees at 7 bases. Germline assignment: CDR1 SGDLS and CDR2 YYNGEE. J was trimmed by 4 bases and V by 3 bases; bases with no gene match: 7. There are 15 residues in the CDR3. The DNA for the CDR3 is TGTGCCAGCAGCGCAGCAGCGGGGTTATACAATGAGCAGTTCTTC. Translation gives CASSAAAGLYNEQFF.

The V and J genes are TRBV11-2 and TRBJ1-1; D possibly corresponds to TRBD1 (5 bases). The V and J ends lost 0 bases and 3 bases respectively, with 8 bases between them. Germline-derived CDR1 and CDR2 are SGHAT and FQNNGV. The CDR3 covers 14 residues. As DNA, the CDR3 is TGTGCCAGCAGCTTAGAAGGGGTTTACACTGAAGCTTTCTTT. Translation gives CASSLEGVYTEAFF.

This clone was seen a handful of times. The V gene is TRBV30, the J gene TRBJ2-3; tentative D call: TRBD2 (5 bases). The germline gives CDR1 GTSNPN, CDR2 SVGIG (reference sequence). With 0 bases removed from V and 0 bases from J, the gap between germline ends came to 16 bases. The CDR3 sequence is 17 residues long. The CDR3 here is CAWSVAETYPSTDTQYF. In nucleotides, the CDR3 is TGTGCCTGGAGTGTAGCGGAGACTTACCCTAGCACAGATACGCAGTATTTT. The full variable domain, completed using reference TRBV30 and TRBJ2-3, is SQTIHQWPATLVQPVGSPLSLECTVEGTSNPNLYWYRQAAGRGLQLLFYSVGIGQISSEVPQNLSASRPQDRQFILSSKKLLLSDSGFYLCAWSVAETYPSTDTQYFGPGTRLTVL.

V usage is TRBV18 and J usage is TRBJ2-7; 10 bases align to TRBD1. Germline-derived CDR1 and CDR2 are KGHSH and LQKENI. V lost 3 bases and J lost 2; bases outside the gene matches: 1. This CDR3 has 14 amino acids. The CDR3 reads CASSPGTGAYEQYF. The CDR3, as DNA: TGTGCCAGCTCACCCGGGACAGGGGCCTACGAGCAGTACTTC. Full variable domain (outside the CDR3, taken from reference TRBV18 and TRBJ2-7): NAGVMQNPRHLVRRRGQEARLRCSPMKGHSHVYWYRQLPEEGLKFMVYLQKENIIDESGMPKERFSAEFPKEGPSILRIQQVVRGDSAAYFCASSPGTGAYEQYFGPGTRLTVT.

The rearrangement joins TRBV7-9 to TRBJ1-6; D is unclear. Germline assignment: CDR1 SEHNR and CDR2 FQNEAQ (reference sequence). The CDR3 has 15 amino acids. Trimming stripped 2 bases from V and 5 bases from J, with 10 bases between. As DNA, the CDR3 is TGTGCCAGCAGCTTAATCCAGGAGGATAATTCACCCCTCCACTTT. Protein product: CASSLIQEDNSPLHF.

By sample share, this clone is medium-sized. The chain has TRBV3-1 (or the pseudogene TRBV3-2) and TRBJ2-5; 8 bases agree with TRBD2. The V gene end was trimmed by 1 base and the J gene end by 5 bases; junction bases not matched to a gene: 9. CDR1 and CDR2 (germline): LGHDT, YNNKEL (reference sequence). The CDR3 has 16 amino acids. The CDR3 coding sequence is TGTGCCAGCAGCCAAGTTGCAAGCGGGAGATGGGAGACCCAGTACTTC. This sequence encodes CASSQVASGRWETQYF.

The CDR3 nucleotides are TGCGCCAGCAGCTTTGGACAGATTAACCCTGAAGCTTTCTTT. Amino acid sequence: CASSFGQINPEAFF. The chain couples TRBV5-1 to TRBJ1-1; D is perhaps TRBD1 (6 bases). Germline V gene sequence: CDR1 SGHRS, CDR2 YFSETQ. The CDR3 contains 14 residues. V was trimmed by 2 bases and J by 6 bases, leaving 14 bases between them.

The chain links TRBV7-8 to TRBJ2-7; 12 positions match TRBD2. Germline CDR1 and CDR2: SGHVS and FQNEAQ. V was pared by 5 bases and J by 7 bases, with 15 bases of the junction left unmatched. The CDR3 sequence is 17 residues long. The CDR3 sequence: CASSVRRLAGAGMEQYF. CDR3 in DNA: TGTGCCAGCAGCGTCCGACGACTAGCGGGGGCCGGGATGGAGCAGTACTTC.

The gene calls are TRBV5-1 and TRBJ1-1; TRBD1 agrees at 9 bases. CDR1 is SGHRS, CDR2 YFSETQ, per germline. The V and J ends lost 1 base and 1 base, in that order; junction bases with no gene match: 5. The CDR3 is 16 amino acids. CDR3 loop: CASSLTGGAENTEAFF. The CDR3 region has the DNA TGCGCCAGCAGCTTGACAGGGGGCGCGGAGAACACTGAAGCTTTCTTT.

In this sample, this clone turned up once. The chain carries TRBV11-2 and TRBJ2-1; 8 nucleotides agree with TRBD2. V shed 6 bases and J 5 bases; nucleotides not matched to a gene: 9. Per germline, CDR1 SGHAT and CDR2 FQNNGV. CDR3 length: 15 amino acids. The CDR3, as DNA: TGTGCCAGCAGGAAACTCGGGACTAGGAACAATGAGCAGTTCTTC. Its protein product is CASRKLGTRNNEQFF.

The chain recombines TRBV27 with TRBJ1-1; TRBD1 matches 8 bases. CDR1 MNHEY and CDR2 SMNVEV come from the germline V gene (reference sequence). The CDR3 is made up of 15 amino acids. The ends lost 4 bases at V and 4 bases at J; junction bases unmatched: 8. CDR3 nucleotide sequence: TGTGCCAGCAGTTCCTGGACAGGGAGGCCCACTGAAGCTTTCTTT. Translation gives CASSSWTGRPTEAFF.

The chain links TRBV19 to TRBJ2-1; 15 bases are shared with TRBD2. V was clipped by 9 bases and J by 7 bases; unmatched bases: 4. This CDR3 spans 14 amino acids. CDR1 and CDR2 (germline): LNHDA, SQIVND (reference sequence). The CDR3 here is CASRGTSGRNEQFF. DNA of the CDR3: TGTGCCAGCCGCGGGACTAGCGGGAGGAATGAGCAGTTCTTC.

The chain carries TRBV28 and TRBJ1-2, with 10 positions matching TRBD1. CDR1 MDHEN and CDR2 SYDVKM come from the germline V gene. V trimming: 6 bases; J trimming: 6 bases; junction bases outside the gene matches: 7. The CDR3 is made up of 14 amino acids. In DNA, the CDR3 is TGTGCCAGCAGGCGGACAGGGGGGAGCGATGGCTACACCTTC. Translation gives CASRRTGGSDGYTF.

The chain recombines TRBV7-9 with TRBJ2-3; 10 positions match TRBD2. This CDR3 has 15 amino acids. V was pared by 4 bases and J by 0 bases, with 1 base of the junction left unmatched. CDR1 SEHNR and CDR2 FQNEAQ come from the germline V gene (reference sequence). CDR3 bases: TGTGCCAGCAGCTATAGCGGGGGGAGCACAGATACGCAGTATTTT. Amino acids: CASSYSGGSTDTQYF.